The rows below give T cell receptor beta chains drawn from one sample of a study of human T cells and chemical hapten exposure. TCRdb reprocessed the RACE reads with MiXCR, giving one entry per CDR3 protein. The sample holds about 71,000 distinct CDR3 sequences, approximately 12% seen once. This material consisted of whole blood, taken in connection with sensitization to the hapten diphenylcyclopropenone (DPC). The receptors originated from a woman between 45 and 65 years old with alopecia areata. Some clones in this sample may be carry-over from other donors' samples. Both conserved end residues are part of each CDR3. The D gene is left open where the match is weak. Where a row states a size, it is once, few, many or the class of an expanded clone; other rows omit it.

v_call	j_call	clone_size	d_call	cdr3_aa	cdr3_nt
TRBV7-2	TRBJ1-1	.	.	CASSMQGTDTEAFF	TGTGCCAGCAGCATGCAGGGGACCGACACTGAAGCTTTCTTT
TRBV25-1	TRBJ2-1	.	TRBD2	CASSPGLPYNEQFF	TGTGCCAGCAGTCCGGGACTACCTTACAATGAGCAGTTCTTC
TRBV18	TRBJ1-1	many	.	CASSPQKLNTEAFF	TGTGCCAGCTCACCACAGAAGCTGAACACTGAAGCTTTCTTT
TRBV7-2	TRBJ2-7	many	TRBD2	CASSLSGGPYEQYF	TGTGCCAGCAGCTTAAGCGGGGGACCTTACGAGCAGTACTTC
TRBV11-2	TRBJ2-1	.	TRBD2	CASRPTSGGLPYNEQFF	TGTGCCAGCAGACCAACTAGCGGGGGGCTCCCCTACAATGAGCAGTTCTTC
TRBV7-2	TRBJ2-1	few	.	CASSLEAGQYNEQFF	TGTGCCAGCAGCTTAGAAGCGGGCCAGTACAATGAGCAGTTCTTC
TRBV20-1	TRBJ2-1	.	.	CSAPAGPVNEQFF	TGCAGTGCTCCCGCAGGACCGGTCAATGAGCAGTTCTTC
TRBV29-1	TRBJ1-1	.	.	CSVEASGTVNTEAFF	TGCAGCGTTGAGGCTTCCGGGACGGTTAACACTGAAGCTTTCTTT
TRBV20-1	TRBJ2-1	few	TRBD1	CSATRQGDSYNEQFF	TGCAGTGCAACCCGACAGGGGGATTCCTACAATGAGCAGTTCTTC
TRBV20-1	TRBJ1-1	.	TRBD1	CRGGQGAMNTEAFF	TGCAGGGGAGGACAGGGGGCGATGAACACTGAAGCTTTCTTT
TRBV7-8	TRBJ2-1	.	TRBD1	CASSLARGQGSYNEQFF	TGTGCCAGCAGCTTAGCTCGGGGACAGGGCTCCTACAATGAGCAGTTCTTC
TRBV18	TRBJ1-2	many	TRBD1	CASSPYADRGDGYTF	TGTGCCAGCTCACCCTACGCGGACAGGGGAGATGGCTACACCTTC
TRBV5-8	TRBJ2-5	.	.	CASSPYRVGQETQYF	TGTGCCAGCTCCCCTTACAGGGTGGGGCAAGAGACCCAGTACTTC
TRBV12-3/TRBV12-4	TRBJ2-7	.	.	CASSKNSYEQYF	TGTGCCAGCAGCAAGAACAGCTACGAGCAGTACTTC
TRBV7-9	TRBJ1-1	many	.	CASSLVAARRAFF	TGTGCCAGCAGCTTAGTGGCAGCTCGAAGGGCTTTCTTT
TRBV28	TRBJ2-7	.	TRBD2	CASETPSGTSYEQYF	TGTGCCAGCGAAACCCCTAGCGGGACCTCCTACGAGCAGTACTTC
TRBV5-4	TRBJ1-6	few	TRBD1	CASSGQDPRTLHF	TGTGCCAGCAGTGGACAGGACCCTAGGACCCTCCACTTT
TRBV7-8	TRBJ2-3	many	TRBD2	CASSLDLSGRRGDTQYF	TGTGCCAGCAGCTTAGATCTGAGCGGGAGGCGAGGGGATACGCAGTATTTT